This T cell receptor (beta chain) was recorded in a study of T cells in Graves' hyperthyroidism and ophthalmopathy. An absence of ophthalmopathy progression within 18 months meant stable Graves' hyperthyroidism. Amplification of TCR beta CDR3 regions was performed using RNA transcripts as template. Initially, a first-round RT-PCR of the TCR CDR3 employed the HTBI primer set. TCRdb reanalysed the multiplex PCR reads using MiXCR and keeps one entry per CDR3 protein. The profile covers about 690,000 distinct CDR3 sequences, with approximately 15% appearing a single time and roughly a sixth taken by the ten largest. The V segment lost 3 bases and the J segment 11 bases; nucleotides outside the gene matches: 12. CDR1 MGHRA and CDR2 YSYEKL come from the germline V gene. This CDR3 is built from 14 residues.

This clonotype was obtained from a middle-aged man with Graves' hyperthyroidism. Material: blood. This chain connects TRBV4-1 to TRBJ1-1, with 7 bases aligning to TRBD1. The CDR3 loop is CASSQEYREQGAFF. Written as DNA, the CDR3 is TGCGCCAGCAGCCAGGAGTACAGAGAACAGGGGGCTTTCTTT.